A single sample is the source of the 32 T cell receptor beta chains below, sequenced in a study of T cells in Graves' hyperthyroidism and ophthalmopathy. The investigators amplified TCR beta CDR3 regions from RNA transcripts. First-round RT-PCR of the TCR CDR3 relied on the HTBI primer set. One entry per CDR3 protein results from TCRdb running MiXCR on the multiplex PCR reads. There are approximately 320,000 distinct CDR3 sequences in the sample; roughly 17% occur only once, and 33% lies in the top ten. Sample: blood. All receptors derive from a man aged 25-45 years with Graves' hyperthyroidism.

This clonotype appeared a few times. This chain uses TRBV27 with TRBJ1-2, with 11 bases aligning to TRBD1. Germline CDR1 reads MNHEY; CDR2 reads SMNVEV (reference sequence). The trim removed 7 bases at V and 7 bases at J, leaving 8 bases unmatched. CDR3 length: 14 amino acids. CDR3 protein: CASTWTGGYGGYTF. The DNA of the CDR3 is TGTGCCAGCACTTGGACAGGGGGCTATGGTGGCTACACCTTC.

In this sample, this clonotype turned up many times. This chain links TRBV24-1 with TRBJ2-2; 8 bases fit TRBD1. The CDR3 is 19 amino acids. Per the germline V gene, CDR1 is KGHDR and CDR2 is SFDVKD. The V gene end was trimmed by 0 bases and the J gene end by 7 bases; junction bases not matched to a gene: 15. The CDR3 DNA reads TGTGCCACCAGTGATTTGCAAATCGAGGGGACAGGAGGGGACGGGGAGCTGTTTTTT. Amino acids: CATSDLQIEGTGGDGELFF.

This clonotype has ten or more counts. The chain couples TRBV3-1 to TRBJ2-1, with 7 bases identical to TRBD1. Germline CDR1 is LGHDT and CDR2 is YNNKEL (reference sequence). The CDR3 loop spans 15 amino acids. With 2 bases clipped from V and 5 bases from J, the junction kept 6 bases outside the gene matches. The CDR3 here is CASSQRGQINNEQFF. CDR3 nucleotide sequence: TGTGCCAGCAGCCAACGGGGACAGATAAACAATGAGCAGTTCTTC.

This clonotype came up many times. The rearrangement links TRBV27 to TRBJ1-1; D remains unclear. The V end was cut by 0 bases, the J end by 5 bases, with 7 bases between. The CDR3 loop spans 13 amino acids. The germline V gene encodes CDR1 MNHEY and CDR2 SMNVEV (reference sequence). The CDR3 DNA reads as TGTGCCAGCAGTTTATCGGTACTTACTGAAGCTTTCTTT. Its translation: CASSLSVLTEAFF.

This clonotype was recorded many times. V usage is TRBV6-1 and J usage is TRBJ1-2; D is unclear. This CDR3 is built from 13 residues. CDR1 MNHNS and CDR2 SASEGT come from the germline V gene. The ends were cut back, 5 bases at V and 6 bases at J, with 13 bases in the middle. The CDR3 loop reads CASSQDGVHGYTF. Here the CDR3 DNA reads TGTGCCAGCAGTCAAGACGGTGTCCATGGCTACACCTTC.

CDR3 sequence (DNA): TGCGCCAGCAGCCTCGGGGGCAGGGGGTTCGAGAACTATGGCTACACCTTC. Protein product: CASSLGGRGFENYGYTF. This chain joins TRBV4-1 and TRBJ1-2, with 7 nucleotides matching TRBD1. Germline V gene data show CDR1 as MGHRA and CDR2 as YSYEKL. The CDR3 contains 17 residues. Trimming at V came to 4 bases and at J to 2 bases, leaving 13 bases not matched to a gene.

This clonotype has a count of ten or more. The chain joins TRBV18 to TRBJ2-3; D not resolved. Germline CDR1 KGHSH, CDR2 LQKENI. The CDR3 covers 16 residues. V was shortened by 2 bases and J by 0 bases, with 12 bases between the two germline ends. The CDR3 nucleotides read TGTGCCAGCTCACCAACATCAGCTGGGAGCACAGATACGCAGTATTTT. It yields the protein CASSPTSAGSTDTQYF. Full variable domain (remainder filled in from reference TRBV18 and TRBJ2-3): NAGVMQNPRHLVRRRGQEARLRCSPMKGHSHVYWYRQLPEEGLKFMVYLQKENIIDESGMPKERFSAEFPKEGPSILRIQQVVRGDSAAYFCASSPTSAGSTDTQYFGPGTRLTVL.

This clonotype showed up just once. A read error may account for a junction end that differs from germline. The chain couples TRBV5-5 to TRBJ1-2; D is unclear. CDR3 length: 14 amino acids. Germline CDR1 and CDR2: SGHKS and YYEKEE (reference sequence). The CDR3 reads CASSFWPGNYGCTF. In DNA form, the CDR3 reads TGTGCCAGCAGCTTTTGGCCGGGAAACTATGGCTGCACCTTC. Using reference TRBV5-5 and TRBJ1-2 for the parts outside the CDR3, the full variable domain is DAGVTQSPTHLIKTRGQQVTLRCSPISGHKSVSWYQQVLGQGPQFIFQYYEKEERGRGNFPDRFSARQFPNYSSELNVNALLLGDSALYLCASSFWPGNYGCTFGSGTRLTVV.

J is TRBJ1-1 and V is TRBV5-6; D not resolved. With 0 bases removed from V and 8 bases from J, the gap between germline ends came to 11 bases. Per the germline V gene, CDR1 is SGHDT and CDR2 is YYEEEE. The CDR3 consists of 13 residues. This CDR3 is CASSLEAAVEAFF. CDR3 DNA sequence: TGTGCCAGCAGCTTGGAAGCGGCCGTGGAAGCTTTCTTT.

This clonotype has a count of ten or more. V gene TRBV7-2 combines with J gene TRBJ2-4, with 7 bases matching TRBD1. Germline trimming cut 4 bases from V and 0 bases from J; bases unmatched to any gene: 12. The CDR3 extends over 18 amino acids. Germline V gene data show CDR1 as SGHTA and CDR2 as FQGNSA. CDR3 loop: CASSSISGQVSAKNIQYF. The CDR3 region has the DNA TGTGCCAGCAGCTCCATATCCGGACAGGTTTCAGCCAAAAACATTCAGTACTTC.

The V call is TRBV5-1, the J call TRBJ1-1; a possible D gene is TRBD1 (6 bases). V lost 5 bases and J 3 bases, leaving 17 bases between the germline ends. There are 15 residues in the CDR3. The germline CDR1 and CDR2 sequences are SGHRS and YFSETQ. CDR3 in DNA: TGCGCCAGCAGTTTGATACAGGGAAGGGACACTGAAGCTTTCTTT. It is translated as CASSLIQGRDTEAFF.

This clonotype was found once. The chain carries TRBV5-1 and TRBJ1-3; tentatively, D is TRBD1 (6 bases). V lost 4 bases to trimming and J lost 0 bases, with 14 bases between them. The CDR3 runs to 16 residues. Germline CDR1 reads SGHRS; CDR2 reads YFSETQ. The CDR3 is CASSPSQGSSGNTIYF. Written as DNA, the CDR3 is TGCGCCAGCAGCCCATCACAGGGTTCCTCTGGAAACACCATATATTTT.

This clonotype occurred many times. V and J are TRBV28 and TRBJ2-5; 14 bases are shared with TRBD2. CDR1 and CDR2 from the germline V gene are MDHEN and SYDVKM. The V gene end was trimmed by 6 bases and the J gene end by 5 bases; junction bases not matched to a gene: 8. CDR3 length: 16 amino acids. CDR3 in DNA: TGTGCCAGCAGCGAATCGGGACTAGCGGGAGCGGAGACCCAGTACTTC. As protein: CASSESGLAGAETQYF. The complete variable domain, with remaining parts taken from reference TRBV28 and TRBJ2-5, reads DVKVTQSSRYLVKRTGEKVFLECVQDMDHENMFWYRQDPGLGLRLIYFSYDVKMKEKGDIPEGYSVSREKKERFSLILESASTNQTSMYLCASSESGLAGAETQYFGPGTRLLVL.

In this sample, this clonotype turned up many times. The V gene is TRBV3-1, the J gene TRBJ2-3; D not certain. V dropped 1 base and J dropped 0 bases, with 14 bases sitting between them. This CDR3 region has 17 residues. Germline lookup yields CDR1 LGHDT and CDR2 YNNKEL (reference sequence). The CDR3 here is CASSQGARAASTDTQYF. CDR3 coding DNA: TGTGCCAGCAGCCAAGGTGCCCGGGCGGCAAGCACAGATACGCAGTATTTT.

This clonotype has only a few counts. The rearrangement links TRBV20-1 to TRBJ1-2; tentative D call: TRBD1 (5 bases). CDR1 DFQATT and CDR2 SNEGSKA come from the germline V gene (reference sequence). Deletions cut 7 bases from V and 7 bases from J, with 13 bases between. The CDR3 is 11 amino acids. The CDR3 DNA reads TGCAGTGACAGGAGTGGGGGTGGCTACACCTTC. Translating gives CSDRSGGGYTF.

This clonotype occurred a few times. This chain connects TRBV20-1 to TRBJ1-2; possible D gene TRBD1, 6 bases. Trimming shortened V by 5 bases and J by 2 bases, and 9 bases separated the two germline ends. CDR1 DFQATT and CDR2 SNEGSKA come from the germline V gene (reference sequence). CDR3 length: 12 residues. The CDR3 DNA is TGCAGTGCTCCGCAGGGGAACTATGGCTACACCTTC. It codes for CSAPQGNYGYTF.

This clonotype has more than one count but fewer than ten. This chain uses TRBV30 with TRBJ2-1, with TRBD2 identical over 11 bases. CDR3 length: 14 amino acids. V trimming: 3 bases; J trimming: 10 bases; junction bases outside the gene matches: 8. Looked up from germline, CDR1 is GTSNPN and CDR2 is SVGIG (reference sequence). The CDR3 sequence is CAWRTLAGGREQFF. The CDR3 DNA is TGTGCCTGGAGAACGCTAGCGGGAGGCAGGGAGCAGTTCTTC.

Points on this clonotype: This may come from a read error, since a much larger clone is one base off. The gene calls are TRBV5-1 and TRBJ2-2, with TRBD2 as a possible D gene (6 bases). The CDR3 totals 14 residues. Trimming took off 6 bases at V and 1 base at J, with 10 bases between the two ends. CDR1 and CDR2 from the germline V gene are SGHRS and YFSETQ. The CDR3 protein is CASTGTVNTGELFF. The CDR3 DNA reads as TGCGCCAGCACCGGGACTGTGAACACCGGGGAGCTGTTTTTT.

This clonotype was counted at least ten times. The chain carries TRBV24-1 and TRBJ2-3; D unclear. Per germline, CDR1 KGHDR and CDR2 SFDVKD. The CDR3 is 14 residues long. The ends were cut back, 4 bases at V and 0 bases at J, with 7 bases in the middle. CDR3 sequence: CATSDEPSTDTQYF. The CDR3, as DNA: TGTGCCACCAGTGACGAGCCTAGCACAGATACGCAGTATTTT.

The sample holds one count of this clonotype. The CDR3 region is CASSGRLYNEQFF. The DNA of the CDR3 is TGTGCCAGCAGTGGAAGGTTATACAATGAGCAGTTCTTC. The genes are TRBV12-3 or TRBV12-4 and TRBJ2-1; D is undetermined. This CDR3 spans 13 amino acids. Trimming left V 5 bases short and J 4 bases short, with 9 bases between.

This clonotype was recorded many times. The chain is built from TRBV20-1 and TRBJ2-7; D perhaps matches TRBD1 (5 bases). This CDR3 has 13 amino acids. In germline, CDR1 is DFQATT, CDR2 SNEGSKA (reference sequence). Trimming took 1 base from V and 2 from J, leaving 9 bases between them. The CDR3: CSARGGTTYEQYF. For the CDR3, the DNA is TGCAGTGCTAGAGGGGGCACCACCTACGAGCAGTACTTC.

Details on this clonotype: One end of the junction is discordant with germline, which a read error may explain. The CDR3 sequence: CASSRFGQLNSSLHF. DNA of the CDR3: TGTGCCAGTAGTCGCTTCGGGCAACTAAATTCATCCCTCCACTTT. The genes are TRBV19 and TRBJ1-6, with D unresolved. CDR3 length: 15 amino acids. The germline gives CDR1 LNHDA, CDR2 SQIVND (reference sequence). Full variable domain (missing parts from reference TRBV19 and TRBJ1-6): DGGITQSPKYLFRKEGQNVTLSCEQNLNHDAMYWYRQDPGQGLRLIYYSQIVNDFQKGDIAEGYSVSREKKESFPLTVTSAQKNPTAFYLCASSRFGQLNSSLHFGNGTRLTVT.

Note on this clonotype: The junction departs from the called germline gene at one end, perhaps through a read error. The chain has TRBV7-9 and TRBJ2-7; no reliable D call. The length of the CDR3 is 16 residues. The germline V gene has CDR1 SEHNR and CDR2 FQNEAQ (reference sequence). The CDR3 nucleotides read TGTGCCAGCAGCTTAGGACCCCCCCGGTCTTACTACGAGCAGTGCTTC. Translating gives CASSLGPPRSYYEQCF.

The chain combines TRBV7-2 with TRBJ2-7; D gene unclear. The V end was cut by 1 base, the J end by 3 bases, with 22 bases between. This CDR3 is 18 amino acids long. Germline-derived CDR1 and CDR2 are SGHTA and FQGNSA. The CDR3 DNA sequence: TGTGCCAGCAGCTTAGGGGCGCGTGTAATACTTCCCAGCTACGAGCAGTACTTC. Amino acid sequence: CASSLGARVILPSYEQYF.

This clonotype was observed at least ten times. The DNA of the CDR3 is TGTGCCAGCAGTTATTTGGTCAGCGAGCAGTACTTC. Translating it yields CASSYLVSEQYF. V gene TRBV6-2 or TRBV6-3 combines with J gene TRBJ2-7; no clear D. Germline assignment: CDR1 MNHEY and CDR2 SVGEGT. V gave up 3 bases and J gave up 6 bases, with 9 bases separating them. The CDR3 is 12 amino acids.

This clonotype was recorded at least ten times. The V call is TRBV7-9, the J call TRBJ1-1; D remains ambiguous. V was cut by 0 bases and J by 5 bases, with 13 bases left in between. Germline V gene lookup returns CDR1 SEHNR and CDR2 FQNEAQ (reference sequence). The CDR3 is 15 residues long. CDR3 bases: TGTGCCAGCAGCTTAGCAAGTACCAGACGGACTGAAGCTTTCTTT. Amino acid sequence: CASSLASTRRTEAFF.

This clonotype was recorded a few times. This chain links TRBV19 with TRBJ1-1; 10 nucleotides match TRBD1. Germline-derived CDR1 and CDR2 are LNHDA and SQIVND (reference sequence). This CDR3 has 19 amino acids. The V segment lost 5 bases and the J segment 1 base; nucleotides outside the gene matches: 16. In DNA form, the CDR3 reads TGTGCCAGTAGTCGAAACCTTGGGGACAGGGGATCGTGGAACACTGAAGCTTTCTTT. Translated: CASSRNLGDRGSWNTEAFF.

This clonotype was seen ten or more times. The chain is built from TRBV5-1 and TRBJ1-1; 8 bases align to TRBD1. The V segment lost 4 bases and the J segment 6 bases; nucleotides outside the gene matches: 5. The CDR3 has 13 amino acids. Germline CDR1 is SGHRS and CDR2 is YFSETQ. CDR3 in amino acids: CASSMPGGSEAFF. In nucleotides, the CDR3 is TGCGCCAGCAGCATGCCAGGGGGCTCTGAAGCTTTCTTT.

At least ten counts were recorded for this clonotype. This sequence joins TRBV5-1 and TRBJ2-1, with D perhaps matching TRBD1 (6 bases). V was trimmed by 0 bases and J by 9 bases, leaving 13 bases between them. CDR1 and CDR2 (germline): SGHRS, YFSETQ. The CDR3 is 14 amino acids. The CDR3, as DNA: TGCGCCAGCAGCTTGGAAGGGCAGGGGATTGAGCAGTTCTTC. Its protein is CASSLEGQGIEQFF.

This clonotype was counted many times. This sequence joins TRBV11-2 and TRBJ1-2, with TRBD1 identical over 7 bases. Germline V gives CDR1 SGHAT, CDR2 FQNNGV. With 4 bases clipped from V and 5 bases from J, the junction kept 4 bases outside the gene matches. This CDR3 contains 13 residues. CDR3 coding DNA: TGTGCCAGCAGCTCCACAGGGGTTTATGGCTACACCTTC. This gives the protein CASSSTGVYGYTF.

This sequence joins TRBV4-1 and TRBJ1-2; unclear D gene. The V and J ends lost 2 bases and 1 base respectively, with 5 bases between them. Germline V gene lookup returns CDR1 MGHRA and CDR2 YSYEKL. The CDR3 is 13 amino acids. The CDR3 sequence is CASSQRFNYGYTF. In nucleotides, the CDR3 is TGCGCCAGCAGCCAAAGATTTAACTATGGCTACACCTTC.

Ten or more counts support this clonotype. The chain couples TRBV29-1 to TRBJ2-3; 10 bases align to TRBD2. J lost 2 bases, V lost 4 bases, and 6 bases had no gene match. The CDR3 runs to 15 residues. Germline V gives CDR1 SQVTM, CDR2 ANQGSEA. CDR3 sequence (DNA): TGCAGCGTTGGGGCTAGCGGGGGCCCCACAGATACGCAGTATTTT. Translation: CSVGASGGPTDTQYF.